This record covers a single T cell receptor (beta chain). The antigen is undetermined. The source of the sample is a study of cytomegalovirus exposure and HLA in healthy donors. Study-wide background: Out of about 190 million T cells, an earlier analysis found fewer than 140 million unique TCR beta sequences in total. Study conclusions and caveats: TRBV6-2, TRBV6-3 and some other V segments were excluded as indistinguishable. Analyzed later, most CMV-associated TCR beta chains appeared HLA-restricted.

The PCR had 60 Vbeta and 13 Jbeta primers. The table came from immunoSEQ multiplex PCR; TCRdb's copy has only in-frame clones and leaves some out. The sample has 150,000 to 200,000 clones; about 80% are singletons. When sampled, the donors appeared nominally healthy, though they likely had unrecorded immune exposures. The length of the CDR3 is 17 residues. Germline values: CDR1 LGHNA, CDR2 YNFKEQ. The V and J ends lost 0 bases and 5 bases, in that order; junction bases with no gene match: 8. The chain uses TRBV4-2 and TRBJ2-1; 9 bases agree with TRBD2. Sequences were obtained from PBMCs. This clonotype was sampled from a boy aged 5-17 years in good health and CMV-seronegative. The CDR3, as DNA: TGTGCCAGCAGCCAAGATCCCCTAGCGGGGATGGACAATGAGCAGTTCTTC. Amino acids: CASSQDPLAGMDNEQFF.